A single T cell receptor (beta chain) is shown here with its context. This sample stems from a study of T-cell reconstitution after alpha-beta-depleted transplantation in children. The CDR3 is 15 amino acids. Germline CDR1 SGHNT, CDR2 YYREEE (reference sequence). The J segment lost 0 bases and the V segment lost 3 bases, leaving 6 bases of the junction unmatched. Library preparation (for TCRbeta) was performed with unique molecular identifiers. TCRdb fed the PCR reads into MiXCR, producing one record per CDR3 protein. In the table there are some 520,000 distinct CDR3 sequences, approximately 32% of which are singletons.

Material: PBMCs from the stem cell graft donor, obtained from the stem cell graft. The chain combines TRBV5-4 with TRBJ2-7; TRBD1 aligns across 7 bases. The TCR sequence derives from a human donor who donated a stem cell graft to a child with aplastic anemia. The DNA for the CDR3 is TGTGCCAGCAGCTGGGACAGTAAGAGCTCCTACGAGCAGTACTTC. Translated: CASSWDSKSSYEQYF.